The 4 T cell receptor beta chains presented below share a single source sample, sequenced in a study of spatial heterogeneity in lung cancer. Findings and limits, study-wide: The number of expanded tumor alpha and beta chains correlated with mutation number.

TCRdb re-called the 5' RACE reads through MiXCR, storing one row per CDR3 protein. Found here are some 9,000 distinct CDR3 sequences, about 13% of them singletons; the top ten hold roughly 13%. Their specific antigens are unknown. Noted time point: sample taken at primary tumor resection. The sequencing here drew on lung tumor tissue, taken at surgery. The receptors derive from a male donor with early-stage non-small cell lung cancer.

The chain uses TRBV3-1 and TRBJ2-1, with TRBD2 identical over 7 bases. CDR1 and CDR2 (germline): LGHDT, YNNKEL (reference sequence). The CDR3 is 17 residues long. V shed 1 base and J 2 bases; nucleotides not matched to a gene: 8. CDR3 coding DNA: TGTGCCAGCAGCCAAGGGCTTCCCCGGGGGGCCTACAATGAGCAGTTCTTC. This gives the protein CASSQGLPRGAYNEQFF.

The sample holds many counts of this clonotype. V and J are TRBV30 and TRBJ1-1; D is unclear. Germline V gene lookup returns CDR1 GTSNPN and CDR2 SVGIG (reference sequence). The CDR3 loop spans 14 amino acids. The germline V and J ends were trimmed by 4 bases and 0 bases, with 12 bases remaining between them. The CDR3 protein is CAWNLGQMNTEAFF. CDR3 in DNA: TGTGCCTGGAATCTTGGGCAGATGAACACTGAAGCTTTCTTT. The full variable domain, completed using reference TRBV30 and TRBJ1-1, is SQTIHQWPATLVQPVGSPLSLECTVEGTSNPNLYWYRQAAGRGLQLLFYSVGIGQISSEVPQNLSASRPQDRQFILSSKKLLLSDSGFYLCAWNLGQMNTEAFFGQGTRLTVV.

The chain recombines TRBV20-1 with TRBJ2-7; the match to TRBD2 covers 11 bases. In germline, CDR1 is DFQATT, CDR2 SNEGSKA (reference sequence). The CDR3 is 13 amino acids. V lost 5 bases to trimming and J lost 9 bases; unmatched junction nucleotides: 9. CDR3 coding DNA: TGCAGTGCTCCCTGGACTAGCGGGCGGGGGCAGTACTTC. It encodes CSAPWTSGRGQYF.

This clonotype was counted ten times or more. The chain links TRBV20-1 to TRBJ1-5; D is unclear. The CDR3 runs to 13 residues. The V gene's germline CDR1 is DFQATT and CDR2 SNEGSKA (reference sequence). The V end lost 0 bases, the J end lost 6 bases, and 9 bases lay between the germline ends. CDR3 DNA sequence: TGCAGTGCTAGAGATGGGAAAGGTCAGCCCCAGCATTTT. This gives the protein CSARDGKGQPQHF.